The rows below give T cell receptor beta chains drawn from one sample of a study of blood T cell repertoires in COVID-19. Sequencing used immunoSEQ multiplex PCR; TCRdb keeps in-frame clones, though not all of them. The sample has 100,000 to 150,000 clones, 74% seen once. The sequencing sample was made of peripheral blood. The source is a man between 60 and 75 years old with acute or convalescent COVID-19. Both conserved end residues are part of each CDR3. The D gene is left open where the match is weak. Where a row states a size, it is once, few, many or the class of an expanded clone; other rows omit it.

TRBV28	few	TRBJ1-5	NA	TGTGCCAGCAGTTTGACGGGGTTTAGCAATCAGCCCCAGCATTTT	CASSLTGFSNQPQHF
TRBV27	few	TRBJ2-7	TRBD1	TGTGCCAGCAGCCCCGGGACAGGGAGTCCCCTTAGCTCCTACGAGCAGTACTTC	CASSPGTGSPLSSYEQYF
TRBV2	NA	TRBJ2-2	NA	TGTGCCAGCAGACTGGGGGACTCCTCGAACACCGGGGAGCTGTTTTTT	CASRLGDSSNTGELFF
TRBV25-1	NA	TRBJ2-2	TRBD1	TGTGCCAGCAGTGAATATGGGACAGAGTACACCGGGGAGCTGTTTTTT	CASSEYGTEYTGELFF
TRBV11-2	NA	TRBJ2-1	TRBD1	TGTGCCAGCAGCTTACACGGGACAGGGGGCCTCAATGAGCAGTTCTTC	CASSLHGTGGLNEQFF
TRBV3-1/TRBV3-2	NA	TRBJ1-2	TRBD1	TGTGCCAGCAGCGGGAACACAGGGGAGCAGGGCTACACCTTC	CASSGNTGEQGYTF
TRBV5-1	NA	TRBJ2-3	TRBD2	TGCGCCAGCAGCTTCCTAGCGGGGGCTCCAGATACGCAGTATTTT	CASSFLAGAPDTQYF
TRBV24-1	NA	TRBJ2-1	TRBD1	TGTGCCACCAGTGATTTGACCGGGACAGGGGGCAAGGTTGAGCAGTTCTTC	CATSDLTGTGGKVEQFF
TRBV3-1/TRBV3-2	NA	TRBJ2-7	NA	TGTGCCAGCAGCCGAGAGGGGCGCGAGCAGTACTTC	CASSREGREQYF
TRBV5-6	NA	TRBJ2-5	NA	TGTGCCAGCAGCCAACAAGAGACCCAGTACTTC	CASSQQETQYF
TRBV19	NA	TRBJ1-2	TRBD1	TGTGCCACCAATCCGGGACAGGGGAGAGTTAACTATGGCTACACCTTC	CATNPGQGRVNYGYTF
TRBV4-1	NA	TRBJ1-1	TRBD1	TGCGCCAGCAGCCCCTGGAGCAGGGGGCGGATTGAGGACACTGAAGCTTTCTTT	CASSPWSRGRIEDTEAFF
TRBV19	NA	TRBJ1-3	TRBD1	TGTGCCAGTAGTTACGACAGGGGGCGAAGAAACACCATATATTTT	CASSYDRGRRNTIYF
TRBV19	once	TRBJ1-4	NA	TGTGCCAGTAGTATTTGGGGCGAAAAACTGTTTTTT	CASSIWGEKLFF
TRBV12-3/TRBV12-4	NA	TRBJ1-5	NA	TGTGCCAGTCAGGCATTTGGAAATCAGCCCCAGCATTTT	CASQAFGNQPQHF
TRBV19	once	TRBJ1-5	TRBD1	TGTGCCAGTACCATGCCCCAGGGGGGCACAAGGCAGCCCCAGCATTTT	CASTMPQGGTRQPQHF
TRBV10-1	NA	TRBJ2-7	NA	TGCGCCAGCAGTTTGGACAGAACCTACGAGCAGTACTTC	CASSLDRTYEQYF
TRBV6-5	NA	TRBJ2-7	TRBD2	TGTGCCAATCGGACTAGGTCACCAACCTACGAGCAGTACTTC	CANRTRSPTYEQYF
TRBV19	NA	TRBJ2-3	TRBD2	TGTGCCAGTAGGAACCCGGGACTAGGAAAGGCAGATACGCAGTATTTT	CASRNPGLGKADTQYF
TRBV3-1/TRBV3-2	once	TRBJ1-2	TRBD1	TGTGCCAGCAGTCGGACAGGGGGCGAAGGCTACACCTTC	CASSRTGGEGYTF
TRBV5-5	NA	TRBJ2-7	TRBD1	TGTGCCAGCAGCGGCGGACAGGGATTTCTAGACTACGAGCAGTACTTC	CASSGGQGFLDYEQYF
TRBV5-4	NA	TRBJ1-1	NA	TGTGCCAGCAGCTTGGACTCGAGGTCGACTGAAGCTTTCTTT	CASSLDSRSTEAFF
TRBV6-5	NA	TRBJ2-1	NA	TGTGCCACCGGAGGTTCCTACAATGAGCAGTTCTTC	CATGGSYNEQFF
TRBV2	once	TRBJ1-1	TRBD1	TGTGCCAGCAGTGAATCTGGGACAGGGGGTTTAGCTTTCTTT	CASSESGTGGLAFF
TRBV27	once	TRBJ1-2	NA	TGTGCCAGCAGTCCCCGACAGACCAACTATGGCTACACCTTC	CASSPRQTNYGYTF
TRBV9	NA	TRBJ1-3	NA	TGTGCCAGCAGCGTATTAGGCGCGGGGCCTGGAAACACCATATATTTT	CASSVLGAGPGNTIYF
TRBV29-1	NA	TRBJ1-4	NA	TGCAGCGTTGAGGGGGGAGGGGATGAAAAACTGTTTTTT	CSVEGGGDEKLFF
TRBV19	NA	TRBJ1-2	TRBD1	TGTGCCAGTAGAGACAGGGTTAACTATGGCTACACCTTC	CASRDRVNYGYTF
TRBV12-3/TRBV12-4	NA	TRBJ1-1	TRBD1	TGTGCCAGCAGACCGGGACAGGGGCCTGAAGCTTTCTTT	CASRPGQGPEAFF